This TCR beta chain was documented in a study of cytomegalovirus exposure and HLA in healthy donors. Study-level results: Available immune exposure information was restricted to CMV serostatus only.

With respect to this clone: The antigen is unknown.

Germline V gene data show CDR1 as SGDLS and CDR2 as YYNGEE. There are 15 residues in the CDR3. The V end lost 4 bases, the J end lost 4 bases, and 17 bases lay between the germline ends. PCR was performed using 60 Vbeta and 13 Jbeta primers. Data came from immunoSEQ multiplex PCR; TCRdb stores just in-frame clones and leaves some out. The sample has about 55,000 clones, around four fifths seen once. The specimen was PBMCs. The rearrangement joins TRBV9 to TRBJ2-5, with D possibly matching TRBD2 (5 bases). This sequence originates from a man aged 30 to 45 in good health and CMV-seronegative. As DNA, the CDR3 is TGTGCCAGCAGCTCCCACTCGTTAGAGGGAGAGACCCAGTACTTC. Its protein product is CASSSHSLEGETQYF.